This entry describes one TCR beta chain. Its target is unknown. Of the isolated RNA, all was reverse transcribed, and so the sequenced material was expressed TCRB transcripts. Each sample of naive, central memory or regulatory T cells had, on average, about 3.6 million reads. Assay: immunoSEQ multiplex PCR; the TCRdb copy retains only in-frame clones and omits some. Of roughly 370,000 clones listed, about 14% are singletons. The V gene's germline CDR1 is SGHRS and CDR2 YFSETQ. CDR3 length: 15 residues. Between the trimmed V and J ends, which lost 4 bases and 5 bases, there was a span of 16 bases. The sample is drawn from a study of beta chain features in type 1 diabetes. On the study more broadly: Over all samples combined, 107,917,701 sorted cells were examined. General observations from the study: Naive, central memory and regulatory TCRB repertoires appeared more similar among patients than healthy donors. In type 1 diabetes patients, VDJ junctions had fewer insertions; deletions at these junctions were more frequent.

Sequencing used naive CD4+ T cells from blood. The origin of this receptor is a man aged 25-40 years in good health. The genes are TRBV5-1 and TRBJ2-1, with D tentatively TRBD1 or TRBD2 (6 bases each). The CDR3 loop reads CASSRTWGADNEQFF. CDR3 in DNA: TGCGCCAGCAGCCGGACATGGGGGGCCGACAATGAGCAGTTCTTC.